This is a list of T cell receptor beta chains from one sample in a study of graft-versus-host responses after intestinal transplantation. Data came from immunoSEQ multiplex PCR; TCRdb stores just in-frame clones and leaves some out. The sample records about 97,000 clones, 75% to 95% being singletons. The specimen was PBMCs, collected about 450 days after intestinal transplant. The receptors originated from a human patient who received an intestinal transplant, so some T cells may come from the graft donor. Each CDR3 is given with its conserved first and last residue. The D gene is left open where the match is weak. Not every row has a clone size; where given, it reads once, few, many or a size class.

TRBV6-1,.,.,TRBJ2-7,CASWLSGTETYEQYF,TGTGCCAGCTGGTTGTCCGGTACCGAAACCTACGAGCAGTACTTC
TRBV11-2,.,.,TRBJ1-4,CASSPGVQGLFF,TGTGCCAGCAGCCCTGGGGTACAAGGGCTGTTTTTT
TRBV18,.,.,TRBJ2-2,CASSPGEATGELFF,TGTGCCAGCTCACCGGGGGAGGCGACCGGGGAGCTGTTTTTT
TRBV19,.,.,TRBJ1-2,CASSWGANYGYTF,TGTGCCAGTAGTTGGGGAGCTAACTATGGCTACACCTTC
TRBV18,.,.,TRBJ1-1,CASSQGHLNTEAFF,TGTGCCAGCTCGCAGGGACACCTTAACACTGAAGCTTTCTTT
TRBV6-5,.,.,TRBJ2-7,CASSYSNTAPYEQYF,TGTGCCAGCAGTTACTCGAACACAGCGCCCTACGAGCAGTACTTC
TRBV9,TRBD2,.,TRBJ2-5,CASSVGTSGGFQETQYF,TGTGCCAGCAGCGTAGGGACTAGCGGGGGGTTCCAAGAGACCCAGTACTTC
TRBV18,TRBD1,.,TRBJ1-1,CASSPTGQGRDTEAFF,TGTGCCAGCTCACCAACGGGACAGGGTCGTGACACTGAAGCTTTCTTT
TRBV14,.,few,TRBJ1-1,CASSIVRDTEAFF,TGTGCCAGCAGCATCGTCCGGGACACTGAAGCTTTCTTT
TRBV5-7,.,.,TRBJ1-1,CASSLVGGAEAFF,TGTGCCAGCAGCTTGGTGGGGGGTGCGGAAGCTTTCTTT
TRBV25-1,TRBD1,.,TRBJ2-7,CASRGTGSHEQYF,TGTGCCAGCAGGGGGACAGGGTCTCACGAGCAGTACTTC
TRBV7-9,.,.,TRBJ1-4,CASSFRDGFEKLFF,TGTGCCAGCAGCTTCAGGGACGGATTCGAAAAACTGTTTTTT
TRBV2,.,.,TRBJ2-2,CATSSGYGELFF,TGTGCCACCTCGTCGGGCTACGGGGAGCTGTTTTTT
TRBV6-6,.,.,TRBJ2-2,CASYGAGELFF,TGTGCCAGCTACGGGGCCGGGGAGCTGTTTTTT